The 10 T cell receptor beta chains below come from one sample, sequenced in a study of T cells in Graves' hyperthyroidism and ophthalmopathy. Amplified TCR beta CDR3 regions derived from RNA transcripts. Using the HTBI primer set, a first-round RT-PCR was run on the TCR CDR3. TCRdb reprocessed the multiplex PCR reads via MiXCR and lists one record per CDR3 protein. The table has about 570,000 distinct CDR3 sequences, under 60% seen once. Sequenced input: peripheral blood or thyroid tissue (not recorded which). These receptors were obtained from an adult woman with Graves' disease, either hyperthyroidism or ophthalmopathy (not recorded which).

CDR3 residues: CASSNPLQPQYF. The CDR3, as DNA: TGTGCCAGCAGCAACCCACTGCAGCCCCAGTACTTC. The rearrangement joins TRBV12-3 or TRBV12-4 to TRBJ2-5; D is unresolved. The CDR3 is 12 residues long. V lost 6 bases to trimming and J lost 9 bases, with 14 bases between them.

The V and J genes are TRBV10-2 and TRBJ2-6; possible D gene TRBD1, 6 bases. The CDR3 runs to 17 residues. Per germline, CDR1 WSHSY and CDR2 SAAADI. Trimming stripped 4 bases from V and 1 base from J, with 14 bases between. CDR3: CASSGPGVGSGANVLTF. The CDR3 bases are TGCGCCAGCAGTGGGCCAGGGGTCGGTTCTGGGGCCAACGTCCTGACTTTC.

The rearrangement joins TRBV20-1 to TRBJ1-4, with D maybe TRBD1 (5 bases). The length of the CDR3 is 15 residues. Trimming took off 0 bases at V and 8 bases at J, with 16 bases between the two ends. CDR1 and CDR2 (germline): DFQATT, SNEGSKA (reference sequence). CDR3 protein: CSARDDGGMGEKLFF. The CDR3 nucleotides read TGCAGTGCTAGAGATGATGGGGGGATGGGCGAAAAACTGTTTTTT.

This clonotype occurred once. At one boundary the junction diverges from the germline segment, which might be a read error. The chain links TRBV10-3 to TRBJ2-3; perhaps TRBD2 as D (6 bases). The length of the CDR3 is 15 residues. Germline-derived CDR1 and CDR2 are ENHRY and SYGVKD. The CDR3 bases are TGTGCCAGCAGTCAACCGGGCGGGAACACAGATACGCAGTATTTT. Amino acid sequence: CASSQPGGNTDTQYF.

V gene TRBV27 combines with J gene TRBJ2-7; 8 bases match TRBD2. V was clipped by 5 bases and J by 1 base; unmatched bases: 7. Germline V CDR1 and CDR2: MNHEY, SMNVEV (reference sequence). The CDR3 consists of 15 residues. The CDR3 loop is CASSLRTSRSYEQYF. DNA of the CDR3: TGTGCCAGCAGTCTCCGGACTAGCAGATCCTACGAGCAGTACTTC.

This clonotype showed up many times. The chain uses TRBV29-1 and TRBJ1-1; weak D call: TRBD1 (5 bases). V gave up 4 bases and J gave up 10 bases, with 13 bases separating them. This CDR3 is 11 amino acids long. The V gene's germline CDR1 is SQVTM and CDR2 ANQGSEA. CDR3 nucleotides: TGCAGCGTTGCCCCTGGGAGGGGAGCTTTCTTT. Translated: CSVAPGRGAFF.

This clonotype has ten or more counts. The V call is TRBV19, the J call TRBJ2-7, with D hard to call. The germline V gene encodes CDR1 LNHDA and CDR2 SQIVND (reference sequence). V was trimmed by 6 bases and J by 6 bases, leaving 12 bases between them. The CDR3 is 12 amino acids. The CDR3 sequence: CASSRRVGEQYF. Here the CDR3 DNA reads TGTGCCAGTAGCCGAAGGGTTGGCGAGCAGTACTTC.

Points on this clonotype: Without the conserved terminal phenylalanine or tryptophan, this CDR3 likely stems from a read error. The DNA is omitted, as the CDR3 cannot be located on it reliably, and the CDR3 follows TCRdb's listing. CDR3 loop: CASSLYSVVAGDS. The chain has TRBV19 and TRBJ2-6; TRBD2 is the table's D call, not checked against the DNA. The V gene's germline CDR1 is LNHDA and CDR2 SQIVND (reference sequence). With termini counted, the CDR3 has 13 amino acids.

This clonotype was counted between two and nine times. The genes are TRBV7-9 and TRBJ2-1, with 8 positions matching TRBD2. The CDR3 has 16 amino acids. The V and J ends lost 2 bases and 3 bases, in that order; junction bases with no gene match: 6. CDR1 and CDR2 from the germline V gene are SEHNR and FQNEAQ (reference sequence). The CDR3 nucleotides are TGTGCCAGCAGCTTATCCCCGGGACTAGTCTACAATGAGCAGTTCTTC. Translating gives CASSLSPGLVYNEQFF.

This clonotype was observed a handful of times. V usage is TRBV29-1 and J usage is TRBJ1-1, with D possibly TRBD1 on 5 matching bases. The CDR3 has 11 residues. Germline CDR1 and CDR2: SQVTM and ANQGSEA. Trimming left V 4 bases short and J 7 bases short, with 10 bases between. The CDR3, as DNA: TGCAGCGTTGTGAGGGGAATTGAAGCTTTCTTT. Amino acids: CSVVRGIEAFF.